One sample yielded the 16 T cell receptor beta chains listed below, sequenced in a study of OX40 agonist ivuxolimab in advanced cancers. Sequencing used immunoSEQ multiplex PCR; TCRdb keeps in-frame clones, though not all of them. Among 60,000 or so clones listed, about 83% were seen once. The source was CD4+ or CD8+ T cells sorted from blood, collected in a trial of the OX40 agonist ivuxolimab. These receptors all come from an adult with an advanced solid tumor such as melanoma, head and neck, liver or kidney cancer.

The chain employs TRBV5-5 and TRBJ1-4; D is undetermined. Trimming removed 1 base from V and 0 bases from J, with 7 bases in between. The length of the CDR3 is 15 residues. Germline CDR1 and CDR2: SGHKS and YYEKEE (reference sequence). CDR3 protein: CASSLMGPTNEKLFF. The DNA of the CDR3 is TGTGCCAGCAGCTTGATGGGTCCAACTAATGAAAAACTGTTTTTT.

The chain uses TRBV13 and TRBJ2-7; D is unclear. The CDR3 totals 15 residues. With 2 bases removed from V and 6 bases from J, the gap between germline ends came to 17 bases. CDR1 and CDR2 (germline): PRHDT, FYEKMQ (reference sequence). The CDR3 region has the DNA TGTGCCAGCAGCTTACGGATGCAGAATAAGGGCGAGCAGTACTTC. The encoded protein is CASSLRMQNKGEQYF.

The chain combines TRBV30 with TRBJ1-5; weak D call: TRBD1 (5 bases). This CDR3 contains 14 residues. V lost 1 base and J lost 3, with 10 bases in between. CDR1 is GTSNPN and CDR2 is SVGIG in the germline V gene (reference sequence). Here the CDR3 reads CAWSEVGTNQPQHF. CDR3 nucleotides: TGTGCCTGGAGTGAAGTAGGGACCAATCAGCCCCAGCATTTT.

V gene TRBV28 combines with J gene TRBJ1-5, with a tentative D call TRBD1 (6 bases). The CDR3 contains 14 residues. Trimming took off 6 bases at V and 5 bases at J, with 14 bases between the two ends. Germline V gives CDR1 MDHEN, CDR2 SYDVKM. The CDR3 loop reads CASRSQQGDQPQHF. DNA of the CDR3: TGTGCCAGCAGGTCGCAACAGGGTGATCAGCCCCAGCATTTT.

This clone was found a few times. The chain has TRBV21-1 and TRBJ2-3. TRBV21-1 corresponds to a pseudogene. This CDR3 has 16 residues. CDR3 nucleotides: TGTGCCAGCAGCAAAGGGGCGGGACACTACACAGATACGCAGTATTTT. As protein: CASSKGAGHYTDTQYF.

This CDR3 reads CAWSTGTGAGNTIYF. The DNA for the CDR3 is TGTGCCTGGAGTACGGGGACAGGGGCTGGAAACACCATATATTTT. The chain links TRBV30 to TRBJ1-3, with TRBD1 matching over 10 bases. The CDR3 spans 15 residues. With 2 bases clipped from V and 2 bases from J, the junction kept 3 bases outside the gene matches. CDR1 and CDR2 (germline): GTSNPN, SVGIG (reference sequence). The full variable domain, rest sourced from reference TRBV30 and TRBJ1-3, is SQTIHQWPATLVQPVGSPLSLECTVEGTSNPNLYWYRQAAGRGLQLLFYSVGIGQISSEVPQNLSASRPQDRQFILSSKKLLLSDSGFYLCAWSTGTGAGNTIYFGEGSWLTVV.

The gene calls are TRBV19 and TRBJ1-5; 7 bases map to TRBD1. Germline-derived CDR1 and CDR2 are LNHDA and SQIVND (reference sequence). With 4 bases clipped from V and 0 bases from J, the junction kept 3 bases outside the gene matches. The CDR3 consists of 15 residues. The CDR3 protein is CASSTGQFSNQPQHF. CDR3 sequence (DNA): TGTGCCAGTAGTACGGGACAGTTTAGCAATCAGCCCCAGCATTTT.

The chain is built from TRBV14 and TRBJ2-7; D unresolved. V lost 0 bases and J lost 5, with 17 bases in between. This CDR3 is 16 amino acids long. CDR1 is SGHDN, CDR2 FVKESK, per germline. The CDR3 sequence is CASSQEPFAARNEQYF. The CDR3 DNA sequence: TGTGCCAGCAGCCAAGAGCCCTTTGCGGCTCGCAACGAGCAGTACTTC. The whole variable domain, filled in from reference TRBV14 and TRBJ2-7, reads EAGVTQFPSHSVIEKGQTVTLRCDPISGHDNLYWYRRVMGKEIKFLLHFVKESKQDESGMPNNRFLAERTGGTYSTLKVQPAELEDSGVYFCASSQEPFAARNEQYFGPGTRLTVT.

Only one count was recorded for this clone. This chain connects TRBV6-6 to TRBJ1-4, with TRBD1 matching over 8 bases. Germline V gene data show CDR1 as MNHNY and CDR2 as SVGAGI (reference sequence). The CDR3 length is 13 residues. With 5 bases clipped from V and 7 bases from J, the junction kept 3 bases outside the gene matches. The CDR3 loop reads CASSRTGLEKLFF. In nucleotides, the CDR3 is TGTGCCAGCAGTCGGACAGGGCTTGAAAAACTGTTTTTT.

The CDR3 region is CASSLMDSTEQFF. The CDR3 region has the DNA TGTGCCAGCAGCTTAATGGACTCCACGGAGCAGTTCTTC. The chain joins TRBV7-2 to TRBJ2-1, with D possibly being TRBD2 (5 bases). This CDR3 has 13 residues. Trimming cost V 2 bases and J 10 bases, with 12 bases left between them. Per germline, CDR1 SGHTA and CDR2 FQGNSA.

The chain is built from TRBV19 and TRBJ1-2; 8 bases align to TRBD1. Per germline, CDR1 LNHDA and CDR2 SQIVND (reference sequence). Trimming at V came to 4 bases and at J to 3 bases, leaving 7 bases not matched to a gene. This CDR3 has 15 residues. CDR3 residues: CASSTRRGLDYGYTF. CDR3 bases: TGTGCCAGTAGTACCCGCAGGGGGCTGGACTATGGCTACACCTTC.

The chain carries TRBV6-5 and TRBJ2-7, with D perhaps matching TRBD1 (5 bases). The CDR3 has 13 residues. Germline V CDR1 and CDR2: MNHEY, SVGAGI. V lost 6 bases, J lost 3 bases, and 12 bases lay in between. CDR3 DNA: TGTGCCAGCAGACCGACAGTTTTCTACGAGCAGTACTTC. It translates to CASRPTVFYEQYF.

Worth noting for this clone: Other DNA sequences in the same sample also yield this CDR3. The chain recombines TRBV7-9 with TRBJ2-2, with 7 positions matching TRBD1. Trimming at V came to 4 bases and at J to 3 bases, leaving 2 bases not matched to a gene. This CDR3 region has 14 residues. Germline V gene data show CDR1 as SEHNR and CDR2 as FQNEAQ (reference sequence). CDR3 sequence: CASSSGTDTGELFF. As DNA, the CDR3 is TGTGCCAGCAGCTCCGGGACAGACACCGGGGAGCTGTTTTTT.

This chain connects TRBV19 to TRBJ2-5, with a weak D call TRBD1 (5 bases). Germline V gene sequence: CDR1 LNHDA, CDR2 SQIVND (reference sequence). V was clipped by 5 bases and J by 3 bases, with 7 bases between them. This CDR3 comprises 12 residues. The CDR3 here is CASSLQEETQYF. The CDR3 DNA reads as TGTGCCAGTAGTTTACAGGAAGAGACCCAGTACTTC.

The J gene is TRBJ2-7, the V gene TRBV28; 13 nucleotides match TRBD2. In germline, CDR1 is MDHEN, CDR2 SYDVKM. The CDR3 spans 17 residues. V trimming: 1 base; J trimming: 5 bases; junction bases outside the gene matches: 8. The CDR3: CASSLSQGLAGVDEQYF. DNA for the CDR3: TGTGCCAGCAGTTTATCCCAAGGACTAGCGGGGGTCGACGAGCAGTACTTC.

This chain connects TRBV27 to TRBJ2-5; D may be TRBD2 (7 bases). This CDR3 spans 14 amino acids. The V gene's germline CDR1 is MNHEY and CDR2 SMNVEV (reference sequence). V lost 6 bases and J lost 4, with 15 bases in between. The CDR3: CASSQGGGRETQYF. The CDR3 DNA follows: TGTGCCAGCAGCCAAGGGGGGGGCCGAGAGACCCAGTACTTC.